These 20 T cell receptor beta chains were all obtained from the same sample, sequenced in a study of CD8 T cells in Susac syndrome. Random hexamers primed reverse transcription of about 0.45 to 1 ug RNA. TCRdb re-analysed the immunoSEQ multiplex PCR reads in MiXCR, keeping a single row per CDR3 protein. The data contain roughly 110,000 distinct CDR3 sequences, 80% to 95% of them singletons. Specimen: CD8+ T cells from PBMCs. Source of these receptors: a human donor in good health.

The V call is TRBV5-1, the J call TRBJ2-3, with 11 bases lining up with TRBD2. Unmatched junction bases numbered 4, after V lost 5 bases and J lost 2 bases. This CDR3 region has 15 residues. The germline V gene encodes CDR1 SGHRS and CDR2 YFSETQ. The CDR3: CASSLTSGITDTQYF. In nucleotides, the CDR3 is TGCGCCAGCAGTCTGACTAGCGGGATCACAGATACGCAGTATTTT.

DNA for the CDR3: TGCGCCAGCAGCCCGGTTGGGCAGGGTGGCAATCAGCCCCAGCATTTT. Translating it yields CASSPVGQGGNQPQHF. The gene calls are TRBV4-1 and TRBJ1-5; D is possibly TRBD1 (5 bases). CDR3 length: 16 residues. CDR1 and CDR2 from the germline V gene are MGHRA and YSYEKL. V was cut by 4 bases and J by 2 bases, with 15 bases left in between.

The chain recombines TRBV29-1 with TRBJ2-3, with D uncertain. Germline V gene sequence: CDR1 SQVTM, CDR2 ANQGSEA. With 6 bases removed from V and 2 bases from J, the gap between germline ends came to 15 bases. The CDR3 has 14 residues. CDR3 DNA sequence: TGCAGCGTAGACCGACCGAAAGACACAGATACGCAGTATTTT. Its protein is CSVDRPKDTDTQYF.

This clonotype was seen once. J is TRBJ2-2 and V is TRBV25-1; 7 bases align to TRBD1. Trimming at V came to 6 bases and at J to 5 bases, leaving 9 bases not matched to a gene. The CDR3 runs to 15 residues. Germline V gene sequence: CDR1 MGHDK, CDR2 SYGVNS. The CDR3 region has the DNA TGTGCCAGCAGGCACGACAGGGCGCGGACCGGGGAGCTGTTTTTT. This encodes CASRHDRARTGELFF. Variable domain in full (rest from reference TRBV25-1 and TRBJ2-2): EADIYQTPRYLVIGTGKKITLECSQTMGHDKMYWYQQDPGMELHLIHYSYGVNSTEKGDLSSESTVSRIRTEHFPLTLESARPSHTSQYLCASRHDRARTGELFFGEGSRLTVL.

The chain uses TRBV7-2 and TRBJ1-2; tentatively, D is TRBD1 (6 bases). This CDR3 has 14 residues. V was pared by 4 bases and J by 6 bases, with 15 bases between. Germline V gene sequence: CDR1 SGHTA, CDR2 FQGNSA. This CDR3 is CASSSVQGGNGYTF. The CDR3 nucleotides are TGTGCCAGCAGCTCTGTACAGGGAGGGAATGGCTACACCTTC.

In DNA form, the CDR3 reads TGTGCCAGCAGCTTGGATGCGTTGCCTAGCGGTTACAATGAGCAGTTCTTC. Protein: CASSLDALPSGYNEQFF. The V call is TRBV5-6, the J call TRBJ2-1, with 7 nucleotides matching TRBD2. With 0 bases clipped from V and 4 bases from J, the junction kept 10 bases outside the gene matches. The germline V gene has CDR1 SGHDT and CDR2 YYEEEE. The CDR3 spans 17 residues.

This clonotype was counted once. The chain couples TRBV18 to TRBJ1-2; D is unresolved. Trimming left V 2 bases short and J 4 bases short, with 11 bases between. CDR3 size: 14 residues. Germline V gene data show CDR1 as KGHSH and CDR2 as LQKENI. The CDR3 DNA sequence: TGTGCCAGCTCACCAGGCCCCACGGGCTATGGCTACACCTTC. Protein sequence: CASSPGPTGYGYTF.

The chain couples TRBV20-1 to TRBJ2-3, with D perhaps matching TRBD2 (6 bases). The germline CDR1 and CDR2 sequences are DFQATT and SNEGSKA (reference sequence). The CDR3 spans 13 residues. Trimming cost V 6 bases and J 5 bases, with 15 bases left between them. CDR3 loop: CSAEEWDLDTQYF. The CDR3 DNA follows: TGCAGTGCCGAGGAGTGGGACTTAGATACGCAGTATTTT.

The chain couples TRBV4-1 to TRBJ2-2, with 9 bases matching TRBD1. J gave up 9 bases and V 4 bases, and 12 bases lay outside the gene matches. Per the germline V gene, CDR1 is MGHRA and CDR2 is YSYEKL. This CDR3 contains 16 residues. DNA for the CDR3: TGCGCCAGCAGCCCGCCCGGGACAGGGAATTACAGGGAGCTGTTTTTT. It translates to CASSPPGTGNYRELFF.

The chain carries TRBV29-1 and TRBJ2-2, with D hard to call. CDR3 length: 11 residues. Germline CDR1 reads SQVTM; CDR2 reads ANQGSEA. The V end was cut by 6 bases, the J end by 9 bases, with 11 bases between. The CDR3 spells CSVSTSRELFF. Here the CDR3 DNA reads TGCAGCGTATCGACTTCCAGGGAGCTGTTTTTT.

This sequence joins TRBV6-2 or TRBV6-3 and TRBJ2-1; no clear D gene. In germline, CDR1 is MNHEY, CDR2 SVGEGT. V was cut by 3 bases and J by 8 bases, with 11 bases left in between. The CDR3 contains 13 residues. CDR3 region: CASSYGPSDEQFF. In DNA, the CDR3 is TGTGCCAGCAGTTATGGGCCGTCGGATGAGCAGTTCTTC.

The rearrangement links TRBV7-9 to TRBJ2-5; 13 positions agree with TRBD2. In germline, CDR1 is SEHNR, CDR2 FQNEAQ (reference sequence). CDR3 length: 15 amino acids. V gave up 8 bases and J gave up 2 bases; unmatched junction bases: 5. CDR3 region: CASGGLAGFQETQYF. The CDR3 DNA reads TGTGCCAGCGGGGGACTAGCGGGATTTCAAGAGACCCAGTACTTC.

The chain is built from TRBV14 and TRBJ1-1, with TRBD1 identical over 8 bases. Germline V CDR1 and CDR2: SGHDN, FVKESK. V lost 1 base, J lost 0 bases, and 7 bases stayed unmatched. The CDR3 is made up of 17 amino acids. The CDR3 loop is CASSQGPGTGVNTEAFF. The CDR3 nucleotides are TGTGCCAGCAGCCAAGGACCCGGGACAGGCGTGAACACTGAAGCTTTCTTT.

This clonotype came up once. The rearrangement links TRBV7-3 to TRBJ2-1, with 16 positions matching TRBD2. This CDR3 has 16 amino acids. Germline V gene data show CDR1 as SGHTA and CDR2 as FQGTGA. J lost 8 bases, V lost 3 bases, and 4 bases had no gene match. The CDR3 sequence is CASSFGTSGRADEQFF. In DNA, the CDR3 is TGTGCCAGCAGCTTTGGGACTAGCGGGAGGGCCGATGAGCAGTTCTTC.

In its sample, this clonotype was seen once. The rearrangement uses TRBV5-6 and TRBJ2-6, with 9 bases aligning to TRBD1. The germline CDR1 and CDR2 sequences are SGHDT and YYEEEE. The CDR3 totals 15 residues. V dropped 4 bases and J dropped 12; count of bases not matched to a gene: 11. The CDR3 DNA is TGTGCCAGCAGCCTGGGGGTGGGACAGGGCGGCGTCCTGACTTTC. It codes for CASSLGVGQGGVLTF.

The V and J genes are TRBV7-8 and TRBJ1-1; 8 bases align to TRBD1. The CDR3 is made up of 17 amino acids. The germline CDR1 and CDR2 sequences are SGHVS and FQNEAQ. Trimming removed 1 base from V and 5 bases from J; junction bases left unmatched: 12. The CDR3 loop is CASSLGFQGTGQTEAFF. CDR3 sequence (DNA): TGTGCCAGCAGCTTAGGTTTCCAGGGGACAGGACAGACTGAAGCTTTCTTT.

The rearrangement links TRBV7-2 to TRBJ1-5; tentatively, D is TRBD1 (6 bases). Trimming took off 3 bases at V and 5 bases at J, with 11 bases between the two ends. Germline loops: CDR1 SGHTA, CDR2 FQGNSA. The CDR3 is 14 residues long. The CDR3 nucleotides are TGTGCCAGCAGCTTGGGGGCGGGGGATCAGCCCCAGCATTTT. The encoded protein is CASSLGAGDQPQHF.

This chain uses TRBV5-1 with TRBJ1-1, with no clear D. Germline V gene data show CDR1 as SGHRS and CDR2 as YFSETQ. There are 14 residues in the CDR3. Trimming took off 6 bases at V and 2 bases at J, with 14 bases between the two ends. The CDR3 DNA sequence: TGCGCCAGCACTAGTCGCGGGGATAACACTGAAGCTTTCTTT. Translation: CASTSRGDNTEAFF.

This rearrangement joins TRBV20-1 to TRBJ2-3; possibly TRBD1 or TRBD2 for D (6 bases each). The germline gives CDR1 DFQATT, CDR2 SNEGSKA (reference sequence). V was cut by 3 bases and J by 3 bases, with 16 bases left in between. The CDR3 is 15 residues long. DNA of the CDR3: TGCAGTGCTAGGAGGGGGTTAGCGGTAACAGATACGCAGTATTTT. The encoded protein is CSARRGLAVTDTQYF.

The chain is built from TRBV7-2 and TRBJ2-5, with 9 bases identical to TRBD2. Germline CDR1 reads SGHTA; CDR2 reads FQGNSA. This CDR3 spans 16 amino acids. With V trimmed by 1 base and J by 5 bases, 8 bases remained unmatched. The CDR3 DNA sequence: TGTGCCAGCAGCTTAGGTTTAGCGGGAGTCATCGAGACCCAGTACTTC. It encodes CASSLGLAGVIETQYF.